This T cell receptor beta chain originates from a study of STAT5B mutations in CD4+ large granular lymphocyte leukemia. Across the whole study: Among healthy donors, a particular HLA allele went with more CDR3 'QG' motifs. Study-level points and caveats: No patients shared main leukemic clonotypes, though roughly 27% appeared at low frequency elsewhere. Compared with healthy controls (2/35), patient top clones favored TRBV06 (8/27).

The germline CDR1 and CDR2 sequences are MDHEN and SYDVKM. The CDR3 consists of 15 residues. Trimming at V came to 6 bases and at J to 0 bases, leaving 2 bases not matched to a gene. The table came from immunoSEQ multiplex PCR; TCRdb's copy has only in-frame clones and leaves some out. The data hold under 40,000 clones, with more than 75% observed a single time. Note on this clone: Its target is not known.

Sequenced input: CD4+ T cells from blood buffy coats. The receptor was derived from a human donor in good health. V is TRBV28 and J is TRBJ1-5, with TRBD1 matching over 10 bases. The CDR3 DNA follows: TGTGCCAGCAGCTGGACAGGGGGTAGCAATCAGCCCCAGCATTTT. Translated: CASSWTGGSNQPQHF.